This TCR beta chain emerged from a study of read filtering for tumor transcriptome and immune sequencing. At least ten counts were recorded for this clonotype. Germline CDR1 MNHEY, CDR2 SMNVEV (reference sequence). The CDR3 loop spans 13 amino acids. Trimming stripped 3 bases from V and 7 bases from J, with 9 bases between. From 300 to 400 ng of RNA, a library with molecular barcoded alpha/delta and beta/gamma adaptors was made. One entry per CDR3 protein, called by TCRdb with MiXCR from the reads. The sample records some 130,000 distinct CDR3 sequences, 10% to 15% being singletons. Material: a population of CD138-negative cells sorted from bone marrow. The origin of this receptor is a donor aged 40 or older with multiple myeloma. V is TRBV27 and J is TRBJ1-4, with D uncertain. CDR3 DNA sequence: TGTGCCAGCAGTTTTTCTGGTTTTGAAAAACTGTTTTTT. It translates to CASSFSGFEKLFF.